The 6 T cell receptor beta chains below all came from one sample that was sequenced in a study of beta chain features in type 1 diabetes. Sequencing targeted expressed TCRB transcripts, as all isolated RNA had been reverse transcribed. Only in-frame clones appear in the TCRdb table, and some are missing; sequencing was by immunoSEQ multiplex PCR. In the table there are about 620,000 clones, about 14% of which are singletons. The sequenced sample was naive CD4+ T cells from blood. All receptors come from a man younger than 30 in good health.

The rearrangement uses TRBV4-3 and TRBJ1-2; D is unresolved. The germline V and J ends were trimmed by 0 bases and 7 bases, with 9 bases remaining between them. The CDR3 is 13 residues long. The germline gives CDR1 LGHNA, CDR2 YSLEER. CDR3: CASSQDIWGGYTF. DNA of the CDR3: TGCGCCAGCAGCCAAGATATTTGGGGTGGCTACACCTTC.

V and J are TRBV29-1 and TRBJ2-7; the D is unclear. CDR3 length equals 12 residues. CDR1 SQVTM and CDR2 ANQGSEA come from the germline V gene. Trimming left V 4 bases short and J 2 bases short, with 9 bases between. CDR3 sequence reads: CSVGWGTYEQYF. The CDR3 DNA follows: TGCAGCGTTGGTTGGGGAACCTACGAGCAGTACTTC.

V usage is TRBV7-2 and J usage is TRBJ2-2; D not certain. The germline CDR1 and CDR2 sequences are SGHTA and FQGNSA. The CDR3 loop spans 12 amino acids. V was pared by 1 base and J by 6 bases, with 3 bases between. CDR3 protein: CASSLEAGELFF. The CDR3 nucleotides read TGTGCCAGCAGCTTAGAGGCCGGGGAGCTGTTTTTT.

This chain uses TRBV4-2 with TRBJ2-3; tentatively, D is TRBD1 or TRBD2 (8 bases each). This CDR3 is 17 amino acids long. Germline CDR1 is LGHNA and CDR2 is YNFKEQ. The germline V and J ends were trimmed by 4 bases and 1 base, with 18 bases remaining between them. The CDR3 bases are TGTGCCAGCAGCCCCACAGGGGGGCGGGGGGGCACAGATACGCAGTATTTT. It translates to CASSPTGGRGGTDTQYF.

The sample holds a few counts of this clone. The rearrangement uses TRBV6-6 and TRBJ2-7; possibly TRBD1 for D (6 bases). Trimming removed 4 bases from V and 4 bases from J, with 20 bases in between. In germline, CDR1 is MNHNY, CDR2 SVGAGI (reference sequence). This CDR3 is 16 amino acids long. The CDR3 is CASSSHFHRDMYEQYF. CDR3 DNA sequence: TGTGCCAGCAGTTCCCACTTCCACAGGGACATGTACGAGCAGTACTTC.

The J gene is TRBJ2-2, the V gene TRBV5-1; no definite D call. Trimming removed 4 bases at V and 2 bases at J, with 9 bases between. The CDR3 runs 14 residues. Germline V gene data show CDR1 as SGHRS and CDR2 as YFSETQ. DNA for the CDR3: TGCGCCAGCAGCGTGGGCCCTAACACCGGGGAGCTGTTTTTT. Amino acids: CASSVGPNTGELFF.